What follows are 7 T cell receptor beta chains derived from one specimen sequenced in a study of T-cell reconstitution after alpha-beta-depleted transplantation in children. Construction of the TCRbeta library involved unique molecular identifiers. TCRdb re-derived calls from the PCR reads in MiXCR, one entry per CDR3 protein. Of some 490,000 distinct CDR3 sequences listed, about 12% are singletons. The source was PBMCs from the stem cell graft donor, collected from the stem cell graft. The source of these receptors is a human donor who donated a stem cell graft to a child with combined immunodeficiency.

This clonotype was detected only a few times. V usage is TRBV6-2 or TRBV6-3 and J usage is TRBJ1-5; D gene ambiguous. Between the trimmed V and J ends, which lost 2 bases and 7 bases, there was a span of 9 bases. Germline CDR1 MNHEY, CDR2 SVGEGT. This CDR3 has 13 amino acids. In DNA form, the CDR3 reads TGTGCCAGCAGTTACGGGGATCCCCAGCCCCAGCATTTT. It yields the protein CASSYGDPQPQHF.

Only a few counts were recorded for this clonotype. Here the CDR3 DNA reads TGTGCCAGCAGCCAAGTGCCTAGCGGGACGTATACCGGGGAGCTGTTTTTT. It encodes CASSQVPSGTYTGELFF. The chain links TRBV4-2 to TRBJ2-2, with 9 positions matching TRBD2. The CDR3 totals 17 residues. V shed 1 base and J 5 bases; nucleotides not matched to a gene: 8. Germline V gene sequence: CDR1 LGHNA, CDR2 YNFKEQ.

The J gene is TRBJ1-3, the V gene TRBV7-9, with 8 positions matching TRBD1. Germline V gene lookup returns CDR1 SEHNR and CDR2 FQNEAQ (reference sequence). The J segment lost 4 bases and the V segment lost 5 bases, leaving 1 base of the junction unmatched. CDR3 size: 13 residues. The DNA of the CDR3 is TGTGCCAGCAGCCGGACAGGGGGAAACACCATATATTTT. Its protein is CASSRTGGNTIYF.

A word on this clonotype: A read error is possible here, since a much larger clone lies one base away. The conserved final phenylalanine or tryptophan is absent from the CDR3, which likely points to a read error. CDR3: CASSLISSTDTQYY. CDR3 nucleotides: TGTGCCAGCAGCTTAATTTCCAGCACAGATACGCAGTATTAT. The rearrangement links TRBV7-9 to TRBJ2-3, with unresolved D. V shed 2 bases and J shed 0 bases, with 6 bases lying between them. The CDR3 runs 14 residues. Germline CDR1 reads SEHNR; CDR2 reads FQNEAQ (reference sequence).

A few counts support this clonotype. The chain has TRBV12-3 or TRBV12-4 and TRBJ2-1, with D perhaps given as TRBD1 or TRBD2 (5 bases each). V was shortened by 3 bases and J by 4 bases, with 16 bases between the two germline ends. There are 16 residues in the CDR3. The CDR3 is CASSLLGESGYNEQFF. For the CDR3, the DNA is TGTGCCAGCAGTTTGCTAGGGGAGAGTGGGTACAATGAGCAGTTCTTC.

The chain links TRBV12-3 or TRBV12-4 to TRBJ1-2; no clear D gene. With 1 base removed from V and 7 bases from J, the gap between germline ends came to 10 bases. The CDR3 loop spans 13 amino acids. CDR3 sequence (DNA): TGTGCCAGCAGTTTAGGGGAAGGTAGTGGCTACACCTTC. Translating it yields CASSLGEGSGYTF.

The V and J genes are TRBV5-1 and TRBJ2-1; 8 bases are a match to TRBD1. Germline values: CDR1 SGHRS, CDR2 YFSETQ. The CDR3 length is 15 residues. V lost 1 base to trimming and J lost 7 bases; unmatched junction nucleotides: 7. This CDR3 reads CASSLLQGAGNEQFF. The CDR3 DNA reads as TGCGCCAGCAGCTTGCTTCAGGGGGCGGGGAATGAGCAGTTCTTC.